This T cell receptor (beta chain) was documented in a study of molecular identifiers for immune sequencing clone quantification. The study, taken as a whole, reports: Clones that exceeded 20 RNA copies held over 97% of effector molecules, yet under 1% in naive cells.

With RNA at 10%, 30% or 50%, naive CD8 libraries came from approximately 20,000 to 1,000,000 sorted cells. This clonotype was detected ten times or more. Its antigen is currently unknown. The ends lost 3 bases at V and 2 bases at J; junction bases unmatched: 5. The CDR3 sequence is 15 residues long. CDR1 is SEHNR, CDR2 FQNEAQ, per germline (reference sequence). TCRdb passed the PCR reads through MiXCR, listing each CDR3 protein once. The repertoire has approximately 670,000 distinct CDR3 sequences, just under 20% of them found once; the top ten carry roughly 0.83%. Sample: naive CD8+ T cells from blood, with Jurkat cell RNA spiked in. The subset: FACS-sorted CD8+CD4-CCR7+CD45RA+ naive T cells. The receptor comes from a human donor in good health. Some libraries in this study had Jurkat cell RNA spiked in. The genes are TRBV7-9 and TRBJ2-7; 9 positions agree with TRBD1. The CDR3 nucleotides are TGTGCCAGCAGCTTGGGGACAGGGCGAGCCTACGAGCAGTACTTC. Amino acid sequence: CASSLGTGRAYEQYF.